What follows describes a single TCR beta chain. Antigen unknown. The data belong to a study of cytomegalovirus exposure and HLA in healthy donors. Here immunoSEQ multiplex PCR was the method, and the copy in TCRdb shows in-frame clones only, minus some. Of under 250,000 clones in the sample, roughly 91% are singletons; the top ten hold 1.5% to 2.5%. Study conclusions and caveats: Confirmation in vitro established that a few CMV-associated chains were specific for CMV antigens.

The TCR originated in a woman aged 18 to 35 in good health and CMV-seropositive. Sequencing input: PBMCs.

Here the CDR3 DNA reads TGTGCCAGTAGTAGATCTGCCAGCTCCTACAATGAGCAGTTCTTC. It is translated as CASSRSASSYNEQFF. This chain connects TRBV27 to TRBJ2-1; D ambiguous. The V end was cut by 9 bases, the J end by 0 bases, with 15 bases between. CDR3 length: 15 amino acids. Per germline, CDR1 MNHEY and CDR2 SMNVEV (reference sequence).